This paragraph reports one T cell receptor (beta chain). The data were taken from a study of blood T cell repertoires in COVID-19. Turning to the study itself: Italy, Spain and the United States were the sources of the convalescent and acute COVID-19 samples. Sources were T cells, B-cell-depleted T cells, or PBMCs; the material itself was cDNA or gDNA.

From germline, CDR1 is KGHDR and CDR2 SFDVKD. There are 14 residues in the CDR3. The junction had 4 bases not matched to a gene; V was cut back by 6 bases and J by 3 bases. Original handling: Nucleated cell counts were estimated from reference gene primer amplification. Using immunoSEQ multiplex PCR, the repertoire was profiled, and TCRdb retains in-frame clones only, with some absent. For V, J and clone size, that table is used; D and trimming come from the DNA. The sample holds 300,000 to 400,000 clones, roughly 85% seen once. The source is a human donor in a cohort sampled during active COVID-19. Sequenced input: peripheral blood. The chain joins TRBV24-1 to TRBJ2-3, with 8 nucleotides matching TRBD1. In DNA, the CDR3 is TGTGCCACCAGTCCGGGACAGGCAACAGATACGCAGTATTTT. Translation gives CATSPGQATDTQYF.